This T cell receptor (beta chain) was captured by sequencing in a study of blood T cell repertoires in COVID-19. Study at large: Sources were T cells, B-cell-depleted T cells, or PBMCs; the material itself was cDNA or gDNA.

As concerns this clone: The junction does not match germline at one end; this may be a read error.

Assay: immunoSEQ multiplex PCR; the TCRdb copy retains only in-frame clones and omits some. The sample contains approximately 190,000 clones, about 81% of which appear only once. Germline V gene sequence: CDR1 SSHAT, CDR2 FNYEAQ (reference sequence). The CDR3 totals 16 residues. The J gene is TRBJ2-3, the V gene TRBV7-7, with 10 bases fitting TRBD2. The sequenced sample was peripheral blood. This TCR was sampled from a young man with active or convalescent COVID-19. The CDR3 loop reads CASSERGGPGTDTQYF. In nucleotides, the CDR3 is TGTGCTAGCAGTGAGCGGGGGGGTCCCGGCACAGATACGCAGTATTTT.